This T cell receptor beta chain emerged from a study of cytomegalovirus exposure and HLA in healthy donors. Notes on the study in general: When a later analysis was performed, an Asian-associated ancestry cluster reportedly had fewer N-insertions than the roughly 640-donor mean.

This clone was counted a few times. Antigen: not known. Vbeta (60) and Jbeta (13) primers were used in the PCR. TCRdb's table, derived via immunoSEQ multiplex PCR, lists solely in-frame clones and lacks some. The repertoire consists of about 140,000 clones, with under 80% occurring once and the leading ten covering about 10%. V was pared by 7 bases and J by 7 bases, with 11 bases of the junction left unmatched. This CDR3 spans 16 amino acids. This TCR was sampled from a woman between 45 and 60 years old in good health and CMV-seropositive. The chain carries TRBV23-1 and TRBJ2-2; 11 positions match TRBD1. TRBV23-1 is noted as an ORF with a role that remains uncertain. Sequencing was performed on PBMCs. CDR3 sequence (DNA): TGCGCCAGCACTCAGGGGACAGGGGGAGAGAGCGGGGAGCTGTTTTTT. Its protein product is CASTQGTGGESGELFF.